This TCR beta chain stems from a study of preoperative IRX-2 immunotherapy in early breast cancer (dated 2019 in TCRdb). Regarding this clone: Its antigen remains unidentified. No base qualities exist here, and no much larger clone lies one base off it.

Taken with the paper, the label for treatment or condition translates to: preoperative locoregional IRX-2 cytokine immunotherapy. The samples were obtained from a phase Ib study that tested preoperative, locoregional IRX-2 cytokine immunotherapy meant to prime immune responses. Patients with early-stage breast cancer who were given IRX-2 before surgery served as donors. V is clipped by 11 bases and J by 6 bases, and the sequence between their germline boundaries is 19 bases long. The germline V gene provides CDR1 MDHEN and CDR2 SYDVKM. Counted from cysteine to phenylalanine, this CDR3 has 13 amino acids. Here the CDR3 DNA is all that survives: 39 bases in frame from base 1. Receptor amplification or capture employed the immunoSEQ multiplex PCR assay. TCRdb re-hosts the immuneACCESS table, in-frame sequences only. Its copies lack some clones; in the studies checked, an unresolved V gene accounts for under half of them, and the cause for the rest is not known. The sample table holds over 25,000 clones, of which over 80% were seen once. Just under 2.5% of the sample rests with the top ten.

Here the chain combines TRBV28 and TRBJ1-2; no D gene can be assigned with confidence. The sample was lymph node tissue, taken from a patient treated with IRX-2 immunotherapy. The TCR comes from a human donor with breast cancer. The CDR3 amino acid sequence is: CALASTWADGYTF. The sequenced DNA: TGTGCCCTTGCCTCAACTTGGGCGGATGGCTACACCTTC.